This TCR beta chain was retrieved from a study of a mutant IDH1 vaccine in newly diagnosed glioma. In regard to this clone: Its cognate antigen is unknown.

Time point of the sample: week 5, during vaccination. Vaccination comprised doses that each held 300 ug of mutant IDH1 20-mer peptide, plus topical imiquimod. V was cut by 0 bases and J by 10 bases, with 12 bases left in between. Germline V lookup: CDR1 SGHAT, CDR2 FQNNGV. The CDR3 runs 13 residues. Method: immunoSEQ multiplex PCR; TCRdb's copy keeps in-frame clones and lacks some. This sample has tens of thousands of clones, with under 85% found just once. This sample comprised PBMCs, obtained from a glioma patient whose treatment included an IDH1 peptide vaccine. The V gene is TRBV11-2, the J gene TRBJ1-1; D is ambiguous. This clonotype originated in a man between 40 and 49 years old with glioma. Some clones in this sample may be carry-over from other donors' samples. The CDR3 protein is CASSLEQTSGAFF. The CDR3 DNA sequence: TGTGCCAGCAGCTTAGAACAAACTTCTGGAGCTTTCTTT.